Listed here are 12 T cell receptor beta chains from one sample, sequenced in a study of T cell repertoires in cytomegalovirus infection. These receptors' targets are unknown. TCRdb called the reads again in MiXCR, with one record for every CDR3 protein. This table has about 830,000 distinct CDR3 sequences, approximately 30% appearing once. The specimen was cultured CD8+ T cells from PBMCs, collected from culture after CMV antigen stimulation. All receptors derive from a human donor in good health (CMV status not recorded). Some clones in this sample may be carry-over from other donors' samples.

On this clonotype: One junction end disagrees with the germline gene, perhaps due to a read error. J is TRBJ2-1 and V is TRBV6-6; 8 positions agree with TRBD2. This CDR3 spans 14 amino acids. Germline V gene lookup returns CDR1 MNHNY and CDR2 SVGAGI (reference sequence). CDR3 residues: CASIRGGSYNEQLF. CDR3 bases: TGTGCCAGCATCCGGGGGGGGTCCTACAATGAGCAGCTCTTC.

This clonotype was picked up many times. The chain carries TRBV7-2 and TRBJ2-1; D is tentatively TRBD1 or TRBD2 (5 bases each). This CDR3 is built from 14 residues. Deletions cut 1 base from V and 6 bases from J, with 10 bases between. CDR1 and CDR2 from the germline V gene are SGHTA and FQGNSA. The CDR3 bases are TGTGCCAGCAGCTTAGAAGAGGGACCCAATGAGCAGTTCTTC. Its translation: CASSLEEGPNEQFF.

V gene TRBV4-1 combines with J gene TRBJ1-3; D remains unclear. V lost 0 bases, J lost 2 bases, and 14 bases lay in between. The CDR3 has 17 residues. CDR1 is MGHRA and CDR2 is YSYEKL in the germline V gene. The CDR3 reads CASSQDPLGSPGNTIYF. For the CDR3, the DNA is TGCGCCAGCAGCCAAGATCCCCTCGGGTCGCCTGGAAACACCATATATTTT.

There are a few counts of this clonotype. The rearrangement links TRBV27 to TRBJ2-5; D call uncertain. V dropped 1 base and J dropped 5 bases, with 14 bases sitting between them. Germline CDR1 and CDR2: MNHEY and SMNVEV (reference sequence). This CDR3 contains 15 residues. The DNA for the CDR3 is TGTGCCAGCAGTTTATATCCCGTTCTGGGGGAGACCCAGTACTTC. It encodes CASSLYPVLGETQYF.

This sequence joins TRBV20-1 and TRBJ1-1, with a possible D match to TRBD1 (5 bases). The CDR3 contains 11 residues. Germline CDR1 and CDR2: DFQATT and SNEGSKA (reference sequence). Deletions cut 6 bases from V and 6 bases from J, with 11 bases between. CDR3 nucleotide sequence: TGCAGTGCACCAAGGGACTCTGAAGCTTTCTTT. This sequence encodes CSAPRDSEAFF.

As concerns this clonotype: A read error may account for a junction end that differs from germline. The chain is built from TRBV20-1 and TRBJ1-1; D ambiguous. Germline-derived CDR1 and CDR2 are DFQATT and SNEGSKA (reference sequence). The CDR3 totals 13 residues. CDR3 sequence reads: CSGRGFLDTEAFF. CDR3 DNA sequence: TGCAGTGGTAGAGGCTTCTTGGACACTGAAGCTTTCTTT.

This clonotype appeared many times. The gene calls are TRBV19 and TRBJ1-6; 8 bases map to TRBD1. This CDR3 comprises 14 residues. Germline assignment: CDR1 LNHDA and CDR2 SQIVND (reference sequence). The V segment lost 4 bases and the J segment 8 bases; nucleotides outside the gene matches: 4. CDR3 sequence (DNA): TGTGCCAGTAGTAGGACAGGGTTTTATTCACCCCTCCACTTT. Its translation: CASSRTGFYSPLHF.

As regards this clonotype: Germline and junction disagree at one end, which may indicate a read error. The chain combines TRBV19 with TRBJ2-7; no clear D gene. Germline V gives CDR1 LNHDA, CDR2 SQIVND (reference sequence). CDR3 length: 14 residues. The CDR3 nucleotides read TGTGCCAGTAGTCTGGGAAGAGCCGCCTACGGGCAGTACTTC. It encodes CASSLGRAAYGQYF.

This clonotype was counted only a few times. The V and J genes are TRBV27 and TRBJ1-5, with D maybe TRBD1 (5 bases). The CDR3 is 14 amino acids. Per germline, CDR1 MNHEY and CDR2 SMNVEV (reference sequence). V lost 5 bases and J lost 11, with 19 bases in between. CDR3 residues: CASSPGRGRRAQHF. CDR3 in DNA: TGTGCCAGCAGTCCGGGCAGAGGCCGCAGGGCCCAGCATTTT.

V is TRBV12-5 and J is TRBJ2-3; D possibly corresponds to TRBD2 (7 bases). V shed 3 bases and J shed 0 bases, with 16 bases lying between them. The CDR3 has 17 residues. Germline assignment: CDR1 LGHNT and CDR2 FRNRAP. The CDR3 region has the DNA TGTGCTAGTGGTTTTAATGGGGGGCGGGGGAGCACAGATACGCAGTATTTT. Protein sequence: CASGFNGGRGSTDTQYF.

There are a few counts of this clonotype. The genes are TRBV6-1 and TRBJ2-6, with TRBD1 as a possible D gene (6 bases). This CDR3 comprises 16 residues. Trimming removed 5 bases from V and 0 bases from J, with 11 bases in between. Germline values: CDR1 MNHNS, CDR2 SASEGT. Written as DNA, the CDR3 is TGTGCCAGCAGTTATGGACAGAACTCTGGGGCCAACGTCCTGACTTTC. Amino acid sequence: CASSYGQNSGANVLTF.

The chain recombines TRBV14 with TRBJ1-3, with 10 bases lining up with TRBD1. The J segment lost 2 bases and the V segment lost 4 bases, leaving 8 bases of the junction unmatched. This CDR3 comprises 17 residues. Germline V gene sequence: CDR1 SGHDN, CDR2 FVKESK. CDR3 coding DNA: TGTGCCAGCAGCCCCTGTGGGACAGGGGCGACTGGAAACACCATATATTTT. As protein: CASSPCGTGATGNTIYF.